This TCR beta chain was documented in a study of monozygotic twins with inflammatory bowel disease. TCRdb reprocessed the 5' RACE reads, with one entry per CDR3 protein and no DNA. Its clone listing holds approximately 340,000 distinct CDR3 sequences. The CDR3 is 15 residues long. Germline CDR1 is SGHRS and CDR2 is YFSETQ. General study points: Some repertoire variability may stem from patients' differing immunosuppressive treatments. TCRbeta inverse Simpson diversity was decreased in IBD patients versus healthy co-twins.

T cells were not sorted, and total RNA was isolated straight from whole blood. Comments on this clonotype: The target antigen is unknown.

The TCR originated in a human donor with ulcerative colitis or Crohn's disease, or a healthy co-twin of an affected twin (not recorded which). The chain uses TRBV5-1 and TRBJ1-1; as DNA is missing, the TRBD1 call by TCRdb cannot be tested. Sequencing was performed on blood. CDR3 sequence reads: CASTLRTGEETEAFF. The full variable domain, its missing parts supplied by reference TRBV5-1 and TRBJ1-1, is KAGVTQTPRYLIKTRGQQVTLSCSPISGHRSVSWYQQTPGQGLQFLFEYFSETQRNKGNFPGRFSGRQFSNSRSEMNVSTLELGDSALYLCASTLRTGEETEAFFGQGTRLTVV.